This paragraph covers one T cell receptor beta chain sequence. V gave up 10 bases and J gave up 8 bases; unmatched junction bases: 7. This CDR3 comprises 12 residues. Germline V gene data show CDR1 as MNHEY and CDR2 as SVGAGI. The entry originates in a study of blood T cell repertoires in COVID-19. Study-wide background: In each case, the material was cDNA or gDNA derived from T cells, B-cell-depleted T cells, or PBMCs.

As processed by the authors: Reference gene primer amplification gave estimated nucleated cell counts. Clones were sequenced by immunoSEQ multiplex PCR, and TCRdb holds only the in-frame ones, with some missing. Clone size and the V and J calls come from that table; the DNA yielded D and trimming. The sample contains 110,000 or so clones, around 84% of which appear only once. Sample: peripheral blood. The chain combines TRBV6-5 with TRBJ2-2; 7 bases are shared with TRBD2. The TCR sequence derives from a man aged 35-49 years with acute or convalescent COVID-19. Written as DNA, the CDR3 is TGTGCCAATGGGGGGGACGGTGGGGAGCTGTTTTTT. The encoded protein is CANGGDGGELFF.